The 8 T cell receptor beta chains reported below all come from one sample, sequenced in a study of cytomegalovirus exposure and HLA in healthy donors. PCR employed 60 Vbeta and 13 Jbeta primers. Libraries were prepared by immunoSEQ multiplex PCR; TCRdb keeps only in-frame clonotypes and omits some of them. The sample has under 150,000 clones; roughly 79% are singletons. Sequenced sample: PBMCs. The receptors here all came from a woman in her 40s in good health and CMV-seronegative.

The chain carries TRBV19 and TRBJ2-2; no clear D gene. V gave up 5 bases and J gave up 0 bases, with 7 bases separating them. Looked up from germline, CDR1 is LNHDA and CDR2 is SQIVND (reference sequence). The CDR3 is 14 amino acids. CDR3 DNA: TGTGCCAGTAGTTCCACACCGAACACCGGGGAGCTGTTTTTT. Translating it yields CASSSTPNTGELFF.

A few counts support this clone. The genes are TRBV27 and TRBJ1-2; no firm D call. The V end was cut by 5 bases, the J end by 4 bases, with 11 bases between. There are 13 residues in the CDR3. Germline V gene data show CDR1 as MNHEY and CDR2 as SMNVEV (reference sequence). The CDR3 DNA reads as TGTGCCAGCAGTCCTACTCCGCCCTATGGCTACACCTTC. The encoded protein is CASSPTPPYGYTF.

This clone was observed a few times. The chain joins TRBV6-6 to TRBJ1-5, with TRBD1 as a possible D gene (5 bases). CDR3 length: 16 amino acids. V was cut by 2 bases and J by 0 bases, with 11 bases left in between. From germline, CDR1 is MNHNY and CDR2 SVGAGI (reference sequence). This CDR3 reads CASSYVFGGSNQPQHF. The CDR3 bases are TGTGCCAGCAGTTACGTTTTCGGGGGTAGCAATCAGCCCCAGCATTTT.

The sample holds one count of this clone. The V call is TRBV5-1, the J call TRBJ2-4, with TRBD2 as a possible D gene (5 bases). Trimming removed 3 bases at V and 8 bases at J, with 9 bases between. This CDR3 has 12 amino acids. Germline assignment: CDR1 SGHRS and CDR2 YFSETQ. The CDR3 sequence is CASSSGMDIQYF. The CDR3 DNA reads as TGCGCCAGCAGCTCCGGGATGGACATTCAGTACTTC.

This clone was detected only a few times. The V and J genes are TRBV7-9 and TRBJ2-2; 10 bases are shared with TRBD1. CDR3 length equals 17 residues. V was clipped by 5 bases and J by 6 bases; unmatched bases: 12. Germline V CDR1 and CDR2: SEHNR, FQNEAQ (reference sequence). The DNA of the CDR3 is TGTGCCAGCAGCGACCCGGGGGGGACAGGGGATGCCGGGGAGCTGTTTTTT. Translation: CASSDPGGTGDAGELFF.

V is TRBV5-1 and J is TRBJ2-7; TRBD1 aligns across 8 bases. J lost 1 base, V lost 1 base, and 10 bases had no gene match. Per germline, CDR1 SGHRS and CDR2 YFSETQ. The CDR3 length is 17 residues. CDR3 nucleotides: TGCGCCAGCAGCTTGATCTTCCGGACAGGGAATTCCTACGAGCAGTACTTC. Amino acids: CASSLIFRTGNSYEQYF.

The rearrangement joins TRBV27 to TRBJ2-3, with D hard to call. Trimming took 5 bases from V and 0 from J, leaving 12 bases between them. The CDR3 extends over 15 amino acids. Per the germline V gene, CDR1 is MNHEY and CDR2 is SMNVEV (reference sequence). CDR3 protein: CASSIRRLSTDTQYF. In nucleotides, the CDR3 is TGTGCCAGCAGTATAAGGAGACTTAGCACAGATACGCAGTATTTT.

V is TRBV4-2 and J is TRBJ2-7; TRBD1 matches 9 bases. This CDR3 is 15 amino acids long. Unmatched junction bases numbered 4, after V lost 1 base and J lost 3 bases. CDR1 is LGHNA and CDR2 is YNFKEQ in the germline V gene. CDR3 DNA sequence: TGTGCCAGCAGCCAAGGGACAGGGGTTGGCTACGAGCAGTACTTC. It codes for CASSQGTGVGYEQYF.